These T cell receptor beta chains were read from a single sample in a study of blood T cell repertoires in COVID-19. Libraries were prepared by immunoSEQ multiplex PCR; TCRdb keeps only in-frame clonotypes and omits some of them. The table lists more than 70,000 clones, approximately 80% of them singletons. Input material: peripheral blood. The receptors stem from a woman aged 70-85 years with acute or convalescent COVID-19. CDR3s include the opening cysteine and the closing phenylalanine or tryptophan. D genes are given only for firm matches. Where a row states a size, it is once, few, many or the class of an expanded clone; other rows omit it.

j_call	clone_size	v_call	d_call	cdr3_length	cdr3_aa	cdr3_nt
TRBJ1-2	-	TRBV6-2/TRBV6-3	-	13	CASSYVSYYGYTF	TGTGCCAGCAGTTACGTCAGTTACTATGGCTACACCTTC
TRBJ1-6	-	TRBV27	-	14	CASSLTGYNSPLHF	TGTGCCAGCAGTTTGACAGGCTATAATTCACCCCTCCACTTT
TRBJ2-2	-	TRBV28	TRBD1	17	CASSSFFQGQGAGELFF	TGTGCCAGCAGTTCCTTTTTCCAGGGACAGGGGGCCGGGGAGCTGTTTTTT
TRBJ1-4	-	TRBV3-1/TRBV3-2	-	15	CASSQERRDGEKLFF	TGTGCCAGCAGCCAAGAACGGAGGGATGGGGAAAAACTGTTTTTT
TRBJ1-2	-	TRBV12-3/TRBV12-4	-	13	CASSSGVPYGYTF	TGTGCCAGCAGTTCAGGGGTCCCCTATGGCTACACCTTC
TRBJ2-2	-	TRBV7-3	-	15	CASSLTGKDTGELFF	TGTGCCAGCAGCCTCACAGGGAAGGACACCGGGGAGCTGTTTTTT
TRBJ1-4	once	TRBV19	TRBD1	15	CASSITGDSFEKLFF	TGTGCCAGTAGTATAACCGGGGACAGCTTTGAAAAACTGTTTTTT
TRBJ1-1	-	TRBV3-1/TRBV3-2	TRBD1	17	CASSHPSRQGLNTEAFF	TGTGCCAGCAGCCACCCCTCTAGACAGGGCTTGAACACTGAAGCTTTCTTT
TRBJ1-6	-	TRBV5-1	-	14	CASSLGQDNSPLHF	TGCGCCAGCAGCTTGGGGCAGGATAATTCACCCCTCCACTTT
TRBJ1-2	-	TRBV4-2	-	12	CASSQGLPHLLF	TGTGCCAGCAGCCAGGGACTCCCACACCTTCTCTTC
TRBJ2-1	-	TRBV19	TRBD2	13	CASSLAGGNEQFF	TGTGCCAGTAGTTTAGCGGGGGGTAATGAGCAGTTCTTC
TRBJ2-1	-	TRBV3-1/TRBV3-2	-	14	CASSQSSPGNEQFF	TGTGCCAGCAGCCAAAGCTCCCCGGGCAATGAGCAGTTCTTC
TRBJ1-1	-	TRBV5-4	-	14	CASSFDPRSTEAFF	TGTGCCAGCAGCTTCGACCCTAGGAGCACTGAAGCTTTCTTT
TRBJ1-6	-	TRBV9	-	15	CASSVDGSGNSPLHF	TGTGCCAGCAGCGTAGATGGGTCGGGGAATTCACCCCTCCACTTT
TRBJ2-7	-	TRBV6-2/TRBV6-3	-	16	CASSYSKGALSYEQYF	TGTGCCAGCAGTTACTCGAAAGGAGCCCTATCCTACGAGCAGTACTTC
TRBJ2-1	few	TRBV19	TRBD2	16	CASSKTSGITYNEQFF	TGTGCCAGTTCGAAGACTAGCGGGATTACGTACAATGAGCAGTTCTTC
TRBJ2-7	few	TRBV2	TRBD2	14	CASSVPGLAYEQYF	TGTGCCAGCAGTGTTCCGGGACTAGCGTACGAGCAGTACTTC
TRBJ2-1	-	TRBV6-5	TRBD2	13	CASTRTSGGEQFF	TGTGCCAGCACAAGAACTAGCGGGGGTGAACAGTTCTTC
TRBJ2-2	-	TRBV6-1	-	13	CASSDPSPGELFF	TGTGCCAGCAGTGACCCTAGCCCCGGGGAGCTGTTTTTT
TRBJ2-7	-	TRBV29-1	TRBD2	14	CSVNRPGLAGEQYF	TGCAGCGTTAATCGGCCGGGACTAGCGGGCGAGCAGTACTTC
TRBJ1-5	-	TRBV5-1	-	14	CASSSRGGDQPQHF	TGCGCCAGCAGCTCCCGGGGGGGGGATCAGCCCCAGCATTTT
TRBJ1-1	-	TRBV28	-	13	CASGLFGNTEAFF	TGTGCCAGCGGACTCTTCGGGAACACTGAAGCTTTCTTT
TRBJ2-7	-	TRBV9	-	14	CASSPGHRSYEQYF	TGTGCCAGCAGTCCGGGACACCGCTCCTACGAGCAGTACTTC
TRBJ2-5	-	TRBV28	TRBD2	14	CASSVAGDQETQYF	TGTGCCAGCAGTGTAGCGGGAGATCAGGAGACCCAGTACTTC